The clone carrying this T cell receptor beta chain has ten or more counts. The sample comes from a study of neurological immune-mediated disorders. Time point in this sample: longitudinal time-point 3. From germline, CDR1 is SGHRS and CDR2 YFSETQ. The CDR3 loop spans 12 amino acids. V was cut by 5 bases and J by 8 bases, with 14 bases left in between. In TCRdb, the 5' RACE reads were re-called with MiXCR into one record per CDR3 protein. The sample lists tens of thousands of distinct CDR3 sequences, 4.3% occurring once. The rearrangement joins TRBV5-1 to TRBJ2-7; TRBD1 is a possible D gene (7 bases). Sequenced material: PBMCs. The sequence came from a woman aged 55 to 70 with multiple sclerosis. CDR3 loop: CASSPTGRKQYF. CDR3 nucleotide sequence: TGCGCCAGCAGTCCGACAGGGAGGAAGCAGTACTTC.